One and the same sample provided the 9 T cell receptor beta chains below, sequenced in a study of control samples from healthy donors and cancer patients. Data came from immunoSEQ multiplex PCR; TCRdb stores just in-frame clones and leaves some out. The table has roughly 100,000 clones, under 90% seen once. The sample was blood. The receptors originated from a woman aged 45-59 years in good health.

This clone was seen a handful of times. The chain uses TRBV1 and TRBJ2-3; TRBD2 is the table's D call, not checked against the DNA. TRBV1 is labeled a pseudogene. This CDR3 contains 15 residues. The CDR3 protein is CTSSHASGRSDTQYF. CDR3 nucleotides: TGCACCAGCAGCCATGCGAGCGGGAGGTCAGATACGCAGTATTTT.

V and J are TRBV5-1 and TRBJ1-1, with D perhaps TRBD1 (5 bases). The CDR3 length is 13 residues. V dropped 2 bases and J dropped 7 bases, with 12 bases sitting between them. Germline CDR1 is SGHRS and CDR2 is YFSETQ. CDR3 sequence (DNA): TGCGCCAGCAGCTTACGACAGCAAAATGAAGCTTTCTTT. The encoded protein is CASSLRQQNEAFF.

The chain combines TRBV4-1 with TRBJ2-1, with TRBD2 matching 15 bases. The ends lost 2 bases at V and 8 bases at J; junction bases unmatched: 7. CDR1 and CDR2 from the germline V gene are MGHRA and YSYEKL. The CDR3 totals 17 residues. The CDR3, as DNA: TGCGCCAGCAGCCAACTAGGACTAGCGGGAGGGCCGGATGAGCAGTTCTTC. This gives the protein CASSQLGLAGGPDEQFF.

This rearrangement joins TRBV6-5 to TRBJ2-7, with TRBD1 matching 11 bases. The assigned J gene may be wrong: the sequence end matches TRBJ2-1 better. CDR3 size: 14 residues. CDR1 and CDR2 (germline): MNHEY, SVGAGI. The CDR3 sequence: CATTRDRGGNEQFF. Here the CDR3 DNA reads TGTGCCACTACCCGGGACAGGGGGGGCAATGAGCAGTTCTTC.

J is TRBJ1-5 and V is TRBV6-1; D is undetermined. V lost 2 bases to trimming and J lost 4 bases, with 12 bases between them. Germline V gene data show CDR1 as MNHNS and CDR2 as SASEGT. The CDR3 runs to 15 residues. CDR3: CASSEIDMVNQPQHF. The DNA of the CDR3 is TGTGCCAGCAGTGAAATCGACATGGTAAATCAGCCCCAGCATTTT.

The gene calls are TRBV7-2 and TRBJ1-1; D is unresolved. Trimming took 7 bases from V and 5 from J, leaving 14 bases between them. The CDR3 has 13 residues. Germline-derived CDR1 and CDR2 are SGHTA and FQGNSA. The DNA of the CDR3 is TGTGCCAGCACGCGGATCCGGGAAACTGAAGCTTTCTTT. This gives the protein CASTRIRETEAFF.

This chain joins TRBV4-3 and TRBJ1-1, with TRBD1 as a possible D gene (6 bases). Trimming took 1 base from V and 1 from J, leaving 7 bases between them. Germline CDR1 reads LGHNA; CDR2 reads YSLEER. This CDR3 is 14 amino acids long. The CDR3 coding sequence is TGCGCCAGCAGCCAAGGACAGGAGAACACTGAAGCTTTCTTT. This encodes CASSQGQENTEAFF.

For the CDR3, the DNA is TGTGCCAGCAGTTACGAACGGGTGACTGAAGCTTTCTTT. Protein sequence: CASSYERVTEAFF. The V and J genes are TRBV6-5 and TRBJ1-1; D not resolved. Germline lookup yields CDR1 MNHEY and CDR2 SVGAGI. The CDR3 length is 13 residues. V lost 2 bases, J lost 5 bases, and 9 bases lay in between.

The rearrangement uses TRBV6-2 or TRBV6-3 and TRBJ2-1, with D possibly being TRBD2 (5 bases). The V end lost 2 bases, the J end lost 0 bases, and 11 bases lay between the germline ends. Germline V CDR1 and CDR2: MNHEY, SVGEGT. The CDR3 contains 16 residues. CDR3 in amino acids: CASSYVPGSSYNEQFF. CDR3 in DNA: TGTGCCAGCAGTTACGTACCGGGGAGCTCCTACAATGAGCAGTTCTTC.